This TCR beta chain was recorded in a study of PD-1 blockade in mismatch repair-deficient tumors. The data were produced by immunoSEQ multiplex PCR, yet TCRdb's version contains in-frame clones alone and is incomplete. The table includes 49,000 or so clones, more than 65% detected once. The specimen comprised peripheral blood, sampled approximately 18 weeks after starting pembrolizumab. The origin of this receptor is an adult with mismatch repair-deficient cancer.

The CDR3 is CASSSRTGRVNEQFF. The CDR3 DNA follows: TGTGCCAGCAGCTCGAGGACAGGGAGGGTCAATGAGCAGTTCTTC. This chain links TRBV7-6 with TRBJ2-1; D might be TRBD1 (8 bases). V lost 4 bases, J lost 6 bases, and 16 bases lay in between. Germline V gives CDR1 SGHVS, CDR2 FNYEAQ. CDR3 length: 15 residues.